This T cell receptor (beta chain) was documented in a study of T cell responses to AZD1222 COVID-19 vaccine. CDR1 SQVTM and CDR2 ANQGSEA come from the germline V gene. CDR3 length equals 13 residues. J was trimmed by 1 base and V by 6 bases; bases with no gene match: 4. Worth noting for this clone: Its specificity is unknown.

General study findings and limits: Two AZD1222 administrations were followed by greater Spike-specific TCR breadth and depth.

TCRdb's copy holds only in-frame clones and misses some; the assay was immunoSEQ multiplex PCR. The top ten clones hold over 2.5% of a sample with roughly 120,000 clones, about 88% of them seen once. The J gene is TRBJ2-7, the V gene TRBV29-1, with TRBD1 matching over 9 bases. This material consisted of peripheral blood, taken 28 days after the second AZD1222 dose. The clonotype originates from an adult who received the AZD1222 COVID-19 vaccine. CDR3 in amino acids: CSVTGTGSYEQYF. CDR3 nucleotides: TGCAGCGTGACCGGGACAGGGTCCTACGAGCAGTACTTC.